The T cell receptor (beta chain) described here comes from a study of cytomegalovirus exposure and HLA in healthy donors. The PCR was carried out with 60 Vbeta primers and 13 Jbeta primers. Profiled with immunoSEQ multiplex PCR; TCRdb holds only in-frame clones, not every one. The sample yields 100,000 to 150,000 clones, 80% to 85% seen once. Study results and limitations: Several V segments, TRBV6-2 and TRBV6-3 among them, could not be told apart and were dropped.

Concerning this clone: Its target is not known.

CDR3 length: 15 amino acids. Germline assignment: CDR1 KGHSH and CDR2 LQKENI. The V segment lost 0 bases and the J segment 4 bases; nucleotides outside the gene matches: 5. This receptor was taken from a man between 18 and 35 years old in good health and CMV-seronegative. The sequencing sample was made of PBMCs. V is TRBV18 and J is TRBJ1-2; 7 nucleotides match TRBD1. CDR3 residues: CASSPPQGGTYGYTF. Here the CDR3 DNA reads TGTGCCAGCTCACCACCGCAGGGGGGAACCTATGGCTACACCTTC.